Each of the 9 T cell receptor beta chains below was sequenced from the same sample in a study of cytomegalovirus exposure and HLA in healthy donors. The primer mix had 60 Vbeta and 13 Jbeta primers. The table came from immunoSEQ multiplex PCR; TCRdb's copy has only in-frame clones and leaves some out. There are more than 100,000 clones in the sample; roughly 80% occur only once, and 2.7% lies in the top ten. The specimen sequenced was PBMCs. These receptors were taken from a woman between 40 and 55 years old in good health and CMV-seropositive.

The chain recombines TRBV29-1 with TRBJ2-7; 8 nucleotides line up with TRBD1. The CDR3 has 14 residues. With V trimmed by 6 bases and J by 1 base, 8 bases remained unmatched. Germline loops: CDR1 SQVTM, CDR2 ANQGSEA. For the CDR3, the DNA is TGCAGCGTAGCAACCGGGACAGGATCCTACGAGCAGTACTTC. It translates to CSVATGTGSYEQYF.

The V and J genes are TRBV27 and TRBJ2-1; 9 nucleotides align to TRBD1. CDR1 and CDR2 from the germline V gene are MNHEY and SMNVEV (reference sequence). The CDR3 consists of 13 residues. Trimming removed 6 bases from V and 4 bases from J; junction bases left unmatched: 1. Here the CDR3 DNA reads TGTGCCAGCAGACAGGGGGCTTACAATGAGCAGTTCTTC. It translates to CASRQGAYNEQFF.

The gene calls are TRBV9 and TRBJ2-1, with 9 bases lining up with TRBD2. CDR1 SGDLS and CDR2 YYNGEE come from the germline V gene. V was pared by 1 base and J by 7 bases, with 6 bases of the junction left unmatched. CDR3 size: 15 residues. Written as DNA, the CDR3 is TGTGCCAGCAGCGTACTTAGCGGGGGAGCGAATGAGCAGTTCTTC. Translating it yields CASSVLSGGANEQFF.

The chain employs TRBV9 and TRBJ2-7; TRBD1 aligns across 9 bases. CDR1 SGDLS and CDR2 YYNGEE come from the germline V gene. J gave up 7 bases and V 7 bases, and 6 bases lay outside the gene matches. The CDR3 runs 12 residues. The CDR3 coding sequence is TGTGCCAGCGGGACAGGGCTAGGAGAGCAGTACTTC. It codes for CASGTGLGEQYF.

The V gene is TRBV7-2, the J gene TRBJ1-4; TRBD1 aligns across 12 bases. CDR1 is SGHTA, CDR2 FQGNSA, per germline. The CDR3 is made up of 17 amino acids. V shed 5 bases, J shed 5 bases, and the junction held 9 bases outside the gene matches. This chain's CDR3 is CASSGRGTGGWNEKLFF. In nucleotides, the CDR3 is TGTGCCAGCAGCGGGCGGGGGACAGGGGGCTGGAATGAAAAACTGTTTTTT.

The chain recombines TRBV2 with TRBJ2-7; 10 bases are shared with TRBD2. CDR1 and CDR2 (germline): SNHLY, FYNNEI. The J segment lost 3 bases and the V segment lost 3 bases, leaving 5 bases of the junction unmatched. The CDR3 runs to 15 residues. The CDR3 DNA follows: TGTGCCAGCAGTGATCCTAGCGGGAGTCTCTACGAGCAGTACTTC. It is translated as CASSDPSGSLYEQYF. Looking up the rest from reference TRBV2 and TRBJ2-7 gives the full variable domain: EPEVTQTPSHQVTQMGQEVILRCVPISNHLYFYWYRQILGQKVEFLVSFYNNEISEKSEIFDDQFSVERPDGSNFTLKIRSTKLEDSAMYFCASSDPSGSLYEQYFGPGTRLTVT.

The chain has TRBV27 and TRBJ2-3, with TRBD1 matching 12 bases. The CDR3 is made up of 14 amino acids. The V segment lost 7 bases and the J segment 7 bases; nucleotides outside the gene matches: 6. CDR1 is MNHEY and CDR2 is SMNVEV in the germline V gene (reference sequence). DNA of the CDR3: TGTGCCAGCAAGGGACAGGGGGCAAGGAATACGCAGTATTTT. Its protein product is CASKGQGARNTQYF.

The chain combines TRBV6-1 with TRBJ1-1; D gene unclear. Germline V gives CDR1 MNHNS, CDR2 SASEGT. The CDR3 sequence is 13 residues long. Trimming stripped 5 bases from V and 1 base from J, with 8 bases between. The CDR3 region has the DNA TGTGCCAGCAGTTCGTTCGGGAACACTGAAGCTTTCTTT. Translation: CASSSFGNTEAFF.

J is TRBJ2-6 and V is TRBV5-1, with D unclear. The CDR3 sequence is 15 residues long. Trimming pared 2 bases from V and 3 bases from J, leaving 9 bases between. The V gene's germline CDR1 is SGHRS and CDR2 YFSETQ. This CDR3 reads CASSFAPFGANVLTF. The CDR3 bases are TGCGCCAGCAGCTTTGCGCCGTTTGGGGCCAACGTCCTGACTTTC.